What follows are 6 T cell receptor beta chains derived from one specimen sequenced in a study of blood T cell repertoires in COVID-19. Assay used: immunoSEQ multiplex PCR; TCRdb lists only in-frame clones, some missing. This sample has a few hundred thousand clones, with 88% found just once. Sequencing was carried out using peripheral blood. The receptor source for this set is a middle-aged woman who had recovered from COVID-19.

The genes are TRBV28 and TRBJ1-5, with 8 positions matching TRBD1. Germline V gene sequence: CDR1 MDHEN, CDR2 SYDVKM. V lost 7 bases, J lost 5 bases, and 10 bases stayed unmatched. This CDR3 has 15 amino acids. The CDR3 coding sequence is TGTGCCAGCACCTTGGGGGGACAGGATTATCAGCCCCAGCATTTT. Translated: CASTLGGQDYQPQHF. Looking up the rest from reference TRBV28 and TRBJ1-5 gives the full variable domain: DVKVTQSSRYLVKRTGEKVFLECVQDMDHENMFWYRQDPGLGLRLIYFSYDVKMKEKGDIPEGYSVSREKKERFSLILESASTNQTSMYLCASTLGGQDYQPQHFGDGTRLSIL.

The V call is TRBV7-2, the J call TRBJ1-4, with 8 bases matching TRBD1. The CDR3 extends over 15 amino acids. The junction had 5 bases not matched to a gene; V was cut back by 3 bases and J by 5 bases. Germline CDR1 and CDR2: SGHTA and FQGNSA. CDR3 bases: TGTGCCAGCAGCTTGGAGGGACAGGCCAATGAAAAACTGTTTTTT. Its protein is CASSLEGQANEKLFF.

CDR3 protein: CASSQVGFSGSYNEQFF. DNA of the CDR3: TGCGCCAGCAGCCAGGTCGGGTTTAGCGGGTCCTACAATGAGCAGTTCTTC. The gene calls are TRBV5-1 and TRBJ2-1; 7 bases align to TRBD2. The CDR3 contains 17 residues. Per the germline V gene, CDR1 is SGHRS and CDR2 is YFSETQ. After removal of 4 bases from V and 1 base from J, the junction contained 11 bases not matched to a gene.

The chain combines TRBV30 with TRBJ1-5; a possible D gene is TRBD1 (6 bases). V lost 2 bases and J 2 bases, leaving 10 bases between the germline ends. The CDR3 covers 14 residues. Germline assignment: CDR1 GTSNPN and CDR2 SVGIG (reference sequence). The CDR3 DNA sequence: TGTGCCTGGAGTACCAAGGGGGGCAATCAGCCCCAGCATTTT. This sequence encodes CAWSTKGGNQPQHF.

The gene calls are TRBV10-1 and TRBJ2-1, with 8 bases aligning to TRBD2. The length of the CDR3 is 14 residues. CDR1 is WNHNN, CDR2 SYGVQD, per germline (reference sequence). The trim removed 8 bases at V and 6 bases at J, leaving 9 bases unmatched. The CDR3 reads CASSVAGLPNEQFF. In DNA, the CDR3 is TGCGCCAGCTCGGTAGCGGGGCTACCCAATGAGCAGTTCTTC.

The V gene is TRBV30, the J gene TRBJ2-4, with TRBD2 matching over 12 bases. The CDR3 has 21 residues. Germline CDR1 and CDR2: GTSNPN and SVGIG (reference sequence). The ends lost 3 bases at V and 0 bases at J; junction bases unmatched: 18. The DNA for the CDR3 is TGTGCCTGGAGCCCTAGACCCGGGACTAGCGGGCCAGATCTAGCCAAAAACATTCAGTACTTC. Translated, it gives CAWSPRPGTSGPDLAKNIQYF.